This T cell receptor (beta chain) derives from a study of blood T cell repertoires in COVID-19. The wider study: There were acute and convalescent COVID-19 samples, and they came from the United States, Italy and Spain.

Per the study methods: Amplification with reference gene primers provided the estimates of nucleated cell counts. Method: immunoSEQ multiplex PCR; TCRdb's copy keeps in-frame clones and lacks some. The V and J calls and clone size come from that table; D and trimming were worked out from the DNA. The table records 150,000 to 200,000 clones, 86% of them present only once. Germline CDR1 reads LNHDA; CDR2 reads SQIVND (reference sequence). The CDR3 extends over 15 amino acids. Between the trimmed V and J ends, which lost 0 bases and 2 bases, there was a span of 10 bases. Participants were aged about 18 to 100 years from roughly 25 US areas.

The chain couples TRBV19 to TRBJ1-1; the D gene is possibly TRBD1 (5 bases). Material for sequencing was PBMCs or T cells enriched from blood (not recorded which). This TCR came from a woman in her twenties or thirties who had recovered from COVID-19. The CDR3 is CASSIDGHLNTEAFF. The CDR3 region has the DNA TGTGCCAGTAGTATAGACGGACATTTAAACACTGAAGCTTTCTTT.